Each of the 31 T cell receptor beta chains below was sequenced from the same sample in a study of regulatory T cells in long-lasting Graves disease (dated by TCRdb to the early 2020s). This specimen's time point label, per the study, means: persistent/refractory GD, antithyroid drugs over 5 years with positive TRAb. For both TCR sequencing and RNA sequencing, RNA was extracted from PBMCs in TRIzol. The protocol used for the library was multiplex PCR. Sequencing took place on an Illumina HiSeq 4000. To build TCR beta libraries, CDR3 regions were amplified by Arm-PCR using iRepertoire HTBI primers. TCRdb reworked the public reads: Q25 trimming with fastp, MiXCR clone assembly, productive beta chains retained. All rows with the same CDR3 protein become a single entry with the most common DNA and genes. Across this sample there are fewer than 600,000 distinct CDR3 sequences, with under 25% seen only once. Of the sample, around 12% falls within the top ten clones.

Sequenced here: peripheral blood mononuclear cells (PBMCs), sampled when the disease was refractory, from a patient treated with antithyroid drugs. These receptor sequences come from a female donor with Graves disease.

This clonotype was seen more than once but under ten times. This chain joins TRBV5-5 and TRBJ2-7; 9 bases map to TRBD1. The CDR3 loop spans 15 amino acids. Germline V gene sequence: CDR1 SGHKS, CDR2 YYEKEE (reference sequence). The V and J ends lost 6 bases and 7 bases, in that order; junction bases with no gene match: 14. Written as DNA, the CDR3 is TGTGCCAGCATACTACGGCGGACAGGGGTGATTGAGCAGTACTTC. It yields the protein CASILRRTGVIEQYF. The complete variable domain, with remaining parts taken from reference TRBV5-5 and TRBJ2-7, reads DAGVTQSPTHLIKTRGQQVTLRCSPISGHKSVSWYQQVLGQGPQFIFQYYEKEERGRGNFPDRFSARQFPNYSSELNVNALLLGDSALYLCASILRRTGVIEQYFGPGTRLTVT.

This clonotype came up many times. The chain employs TRBV6-2 or TRBV6-3 and TRBJ2-5; D might be TRBD1 (6 bases). V lost 2 bases, J lost 3 bases, and 13 bases lay in between. Germline V gene sequence: CDR1 MNHEY, CDR2 SVGEGT. This CDR3 has 15 residues. The CDR3 DNA follows: TGTGCCAGCAGTTACGGTGGCAGGGGAGAAGAGACCCAGTACTTC. Translating it yields CASSYGGRGEETQYF.

This clonotype appeared many times. The chain is built from TRBV12-3 or TRBV12-4 and TRBJ1-5; D perhaps matches TRBD1 (5 bases). The CDR3 runs 14 residues. V was pared by 8 bases and J by 6 bases, with 17 bases between. CDR3 nucleotides: TGTGCCAGCCGCCTAAGGGACCCCGGTCAGCCCCAGCATTTT. Protein sequence: CASRLRDPGQPQHF.

This clonotype was counted many times. The J gene is TRBJ1-2, the V gene TRBV27; perhaps TRBD1 as D (6 bases). Germline values: CDR1 MNHEY, CDR2 SMNVEV (reference sequence). CDR3 length: 14 amino acids. The germline V and J ends were trimmed by 5 bases and 6 bases, with 16 bases remaining between them. This CDR3 reads CASSLRGGSHGYTF. For the CDR3, the DNA is TGTGCCAGCAGTCTGCGTGGGGGCTCGCATGGCTACACCTTC.

The CDR3 bases are TGCAGTATCGTGTCCACTCCGTACCGAGAGACCCAGTACTTC. Translating gives CSIVSTPYRETQYF. This sequence joins TRBV20-1 and TRBJ2-5; D is unclear. This CDR3 has 14 residues. V dropped 8 bases and J dropped 4 bases, with 20 bases sitting between them. Germline CDR1 and CDR2: DFQATT and SNEGSKA (reference sequence).

This clonotype has a handful of counts. CDR3 bases: TGTGCCAGCAGTTCGGCCGGGACAGGGGGCTCACCCCTCCACTTT. Translated, it gives CASSSAGTGGSPLHF. The rearrangement links TRBV6-5 to TRBJ1-6; 12 bases are a match to TRBD1. The V gene end was trimmed by 4 bases and the J gene end by 10 bases; junction bases not matched to a gene: 5. The CDR3 is 15 amino acids. Germline V gives CDR1 MNHEY, CDR2 SVGAGI.

V gene TRBV6-2 or TRBV6-3 combines with J gene TRBJ2-7; 7 bases fit TRBD1. The CDR3 runs 13 residues. The germline V gene has CDR1 MNHEY and CDR2 SVGEGT. Trimming removed 10 bases from V and 6 bases from J; junction bases left unmatched: 12. CDR3 region: CATGQAPLAEQYF. The CDR3 DNA is TGTGCCACCGGACAGGCCCCCCTCGCCGAGCAGTACTTC.

This clonotype was detected only a few times. J is TRBJ1-1 and V is TRBV28; D is unclear. The germline V and J ends were trimmed by 3 bases and 4 bases, with 18 bases remaining between them. The CDR3 loop spans 16 amino acids. Germline V CDR1 and CDR2: MDHEN, SYDVKM. CDR3 protein: CASSFLPRLMSTEAFF. CDR3 coding DNA: TGTGCCAGCAGTTTTCTGCCGCGACTAATGAGCACTGAAGCTTTCTTT. Full variable domain (rest looked up from reference TRBV28 and TRBJ1-1): DVKVTQSSRYLVKRTGEKVFLECVQDMDHENMFWYRQDPGLGLRLIYFSYDVKMKEKGDIPEGYSVSREKKERFSLILESASTNQTSMYLCASSFLPRLMSTEAFFGQGTRLTVV.

There are many counts of this clonotype. The chain combines TRBV7-2 with TRBJ2-7, with D tentatively TRBD1 (5 bases). Germline CDR1 reads SGHTA; CDR2 reads FQGNSA. V gave up 6 bases and J gave up 2 bases, with 11 bases separating them. This CDR3 contains 13 residues. Here the CDR3 reads CASSLNRPYEQYF. The CDR3 DNA follows: TGTGCCAGCAGTTTGAACAGGCCCTACGAGCAGTACTTC.

This clonotype was observed a handful of times. This chain links TRBV10-3 with TRBJ2-3; D gene unclear. The germline CDR1 and CDR2 sequences are ENHRY and SYGVKD. CDR3 size: 12 residues. The V and J ends lost 4 bases and 4 bases respectively, with 6 bases between them. The DNA for the CDR3 is TGTGCCATCAGTGGGCTCCCAGATACGCAGTATTTT. Its protein product is CAISGLPDTQYF.

The V and J genes are TRBV6-1 and TRBJ2-7; no clear D. The V gene's germline CDR1 is MNHNS and CDR2 SASEGT. Trimming took 5 bases from V and 3 from J, leaving 8 bases between them. This CDR3 has 12 residues. The CDR3 reads CASSPDLYEQYF. The DNA for the CDR3 is TGTGCCAGCAGTCCCGACCTCTACGAGCAGTACTTC.

This chain uses TRBV29-1 with TRBJ2-2; TRBD2 agrees at 8 bases. The CDR3 covers 15 residues. The germline gives CDR1 SQVTM, CDR2 ANQGSEA. The V segment lost 7 bases and the J segment 3 bases; nucleotides outside the gene matches: 10. In nucleotides, the CDR3 is TGCAGCGCCCGGACCCTAGCGGGCGACACCGGGGAGCTGTTTTTT. Translation gives CSARTLAGDTGELFF.

The table lists this clonotype with many counts. This chain joins TRBV7-2 and TRBJ1-2; D unclear. Trimming left V 5 bases short and J 8 bases short, with 18 bases between. The CDR3 sequence is 14 residues long. Germline V gene lookup returns CDR1 SGHTA and CDR2 FQGNSA. CDR3 region: CASSPGGVPAGYTF. CDR3 nucleotides: TGTGCCAGCAGCCCCGGTGGAGTCCCCGCGGGCTACACCTTC.

This clonotype was counted a few times. The chain employs TRBV20-1 and TRBJ1-1; D perhaps matches TRBD1 (5 bases). Per germline, CDR1 DFQATT and CDR2 SNEGSKA (reference sequence). The CDR3 sequence is 15 residues long. V lost 0 bases and J lost 0, with 11 bases in between. The CDR3 nucleotides read TGCAGTGCTAGAGAGCGGGGCGGCATGAACACTGAAGCTTTCTTT. This sequence encodes CSARERGGMNTEAFF.

The table lists this clonotype with a few counts. The V and J genes are TRBV19 and TRBJ1-2, with a weak D call TRBD1 (6 bases). Trimming took 7 bases from V and 1 from J, leaving 19 bases between them. The CDR3 is 16 amino acids. Per the germline V gene, CDR1 is LNHDA and CDR2 is SQIVND (reference sequence). DNA for the CDR3: TGTGCCAGTAAGGGGGGCCTGGACAGAATTAACTATGGCTACACCTTC. This translates into CASKGGLDRINYGYTF.

This clonotype was seen repeatedly, ten times or more. This rearrangement joins TRBV24-1 to TRBJ2-5; TRBD1 aligns across 8 bases. The germline V gene encodes CDR1 KGHDR and CDR2 SFDVKD. The ends lost 3 bases at V and 5 bases at J; junction bases unmatched: 10. The CDR3 extends over 16 amino acids. The CDR3 loop is CATSDPMTGDRETQYF. DNA for the CDR3: TGTGCCACCAGTGATCCAATGACAGGGGATAGGGAGACCCAGTACTTC.

The sample holds many counts of this clonotype. The chain links TRBV7-9 to TRBJ2-7; 7 bases align to TRBD2. The V and J ends lost 0 bases and 1 base, in that order; junction bases with no gene match: 3. Germline CDR1 SEHNR, CDR2 FQNEAQ (reference sequence). CDR3 size: 15 residues. CDR3 nucleotides: TGTGCCAGCAGCTTAGCAGCGGGACCGTCCTACGAGCAGTACTTC. As protein: CASSLAAGPSYEQYF.

This clonotype was observed many times. This chain connects TRBV6-2 or TRBV6-3 to TRBJ1-2; no reliable D call. This CDR3 is 13 amino acids long. Trimming cost V 2 bases and J 4 bases, with 8 bases left between them. Looked up from germline, CDR1 is MNHEY and CDR2 is SVGEGT. CDR3 DNA: TGTGCCAGCAGTTACGGGCGGTTCTATGGCTACACCTTC. It codes for CASSYGRFYGYTF.

This clonotype was counted a few times. This chain uses TRBV7-2 with TRBJ2-2; 8 nucleotides match TRBD2. J gave up 4 bases and V 6 bases, and 19 bases lay outside the gene matches. Germline assignment: CDR1 SGHTA and CDR2 FQGNSA. The CDR3 sequence is 19 residues long. DNA for the CDR3: TGTGCCAGCAGTAACCCTTTAGCGGGGCCAGTCGGGGGCACCGGGGAGCTGTTTTTT. This translates into CASSNPLAGPVGGTGELFF.

A few counts support this clonotype. The genes are TRBV7-9 and TRBJ2-7; TRBD1 agrees at 11 bases. Losses at the gene ends were 5 bases for V and 4 bases for J; bases not matched to a gene: 7. CDR3 length: 15 amino acids. In germline, CDR1 is SEHNR, CDR2 FQNEAQ (reference sequence). The CDR3 nucleotides are TGTGCCAGCAGCCAAGGACAGGGGGCAGGGTACGAGCAGTACTTC. Translating gives CASSQGQGAGYEQYF.

The chain recombines TRBV25-1 with TRBJ2-6; possible D gene TRBD1, 6 bases. Germline assignment: CDR1 MGHDK and CDR2 SYGVNS. V was trimmed by 4 bases and J by 1 base, leaving 11 bases between them. This CDR3 has 16 residues. The CDR3 protein is CASSATGSSGANVLTF. In DNA, the CDR3 is TGTGCCAGCAGTGCGACAGGTTCATCTGGGGCCAACGTCCTGACTTTC.

This clonotype was seen at least ten times. This chain connects TRBV20-1 to TRBJ1-2, with D maybe TRBD1 (5 bases). The germline CDR1 and CDR2 sequences are DFQATT and SNEGSKA (reference sequence). This CDR3 region has 13 residues. Trimming stripped 1 base from V and 0 bases from J, with 6 bases between. In DNA, the CDR3 is TGCAGTGCTAGAGGGGGGACTAACTATGGCTACACCTTC. This sequence encodes CSARGGTNYGYTF.

The table lists this clonotype with many counts. This chain joins TRBV7-9 and TRBJ2-5, with D possibly matching TRBD1 (6 bases). The CDR3 sequence is 13 residues long. Germline CDR1 reads SEHNR; CDR2 reads FQNEAQ (reference sequence). Trimming removed 5 bases at V and 5 bases at J, with 12 bases between. CDR3 protein: CASSTGIWETQYF. In DNA form, the CDR3 reads TGTGCCAGCAGCACAGGGATATGGGAGACCCAGTACTTC.

In its sample, this clonotype was seen many times. V is TRBV2 and J is TRBJ1-6; D ambiguous. CDR1 and CDR2 (germline): SNHLY, FYNNEI. V gave up 6 bases and J gave up 9 bases, with 12 bases separating them. This CDR3 has 13 amino acids. In DNA, the CDR3 is TGTGCCAGCAGCCCCCCTTCTACTTCACCCCTCCACTTT. This translates into CASSPPSTSPLHF.

Regarding this clonotype: The junction departs from germline at one end; a sequencing error may be responsible. The J gene is TRBJ2-2, the V gene TRBV6-1, with 9 positions matching TRBD1. The germline V gene encodes CDR1 MNHNS and CDR2 SASEGT. The CDR3 sequence is 16 residues long. The CDR3 DNA follows: TGTGCCAGCAGTCTAAGGACAGGGGACCTCACCGGGGGGCTGTTTTTT. Translated: CASSLRTGDLTGGLFF.

The CDR3 reads CASSLRISGTPQGNIQYF. Written as DNA, the CDR3 is TGTGCCAGCAGCTTAAGGATTAGCGGAACTCCCCAGGGAAACATTCAGTACTTC. The chain uses TRBV11-3 and TRBJ2-4; TRBD2 might be the D (6 bases). The V end lost 2 bases, the J end lost 6 bases, and 23 bases lay between the germline ends. Germline CDR1 SGHNT, CDR2 YENEEA. The CDR3 runs 18 residues.

The chain couples TRBV5-1 to TRBJ2-5, with D possibly TRBD2 on 6 matching bases. This CDR3 is 17 amino acids long. Trimming removed 1 base at V and 9 bases at J, with 25 bases between. Germline CDR1 reads SGHRS; CDR2 reads YFSETQ. This CDR3 reads CASSLTHPTRGTWAQYF. CDR3 nucleotide sequence: TGCGCCAGCAGCTTGACCCACCCAACGCGGGGAACTTGGGCCCAGTACTTC.

In this sample, this clonotype turned up a few times. This chain links TRBV5-6 with TRBJ2-7; D is undetermined. V lost 1 base and J lost 0, with 8 bases in between. CDR1 and CDR2 (germline): SGHDT, YYEEEE. The CDR3 contains 14 residues. The CDR3 region is CASSLTVSSYEQYF. For the CDR3, the DNA is TGTGCCAGCAGCTTGACAGTGAGCTCCTACGAGCAGTACTTC.

In its sample, this clonotype was seen many times. The chain is built from TRBV13 and TRBJ1-2, with 9 bases matching TRBD1. Looked up from germline, CDR1 is PRHDT and CDR2 is FYEKMQ (reference sequence). This CDR3 comprises 14 residues. V shed 5 bases, J shed 8 bases, and the junction held 9 bases outside the gene matches. The DNA of the CDR3 is TGTGCCAGCAGCGCGGACAGGGGAAGTGGCGGCTACACCTTC. Translation: CASSADRGSGGYTF.

The table lists this clonotype with a few counts. The chain couples TRBV9 to TRBJ2-7; D remains ambiguous. The V gene lost 0 bases and the J gene lost 2 bases, with 12 bases spanning the gap. The germline V gene has CDR1 SGDLS and CDR2 YYNGEE. The CDR3 length is 15 residues. In nucleotides, the CDR3 is TGTGCCAGCAGCGTAGCTTCGCAGGCAACCTACGAGCAGTACTTC. Translation gives CASSVASQATYEQYF.

Ten or more counts support this clonotype. The chain joins TRBV28 to TRBJ1-3; D not resolved. Looked up from germline, CDR1 is MDHEN and CDR2 is SYDVKM. Trimming left V 5 bases short and J 0 bases short, with 11 bases between. This CDR3 contains 15 residues. CDR3 in amino acids: CASSIGPDSGNTIYF. CDR3 sequence (DNA): TGTGCCAGCAGTATAGGGCCAGACTCTGGAAACACCATATATTTT. Using reference TRBV28 and TRBJ1-3 for the parts outside the CDR3, the full variable domain is DVKVTQSSRYLVKRTGEKVFLECVQDMDHENMFWYRQDPGLGLRLIYFSYDVKMKEKGDIPEGYSVSREKKERFSLILESASTNQTSMYLCASSIGPDSGNTIYFGEGSWLTVV.